This note documents a single TCR beta chain sequence. Its antigen is unknown. The data belong to a study of T cells expressing NK-cell markers. From its re-call of the 5' RACE reads, TCRdb lists each CDR3 protein once, without DNA. In all, the sample yields fewer than 400,000 distinct CDR3 sequences. Whole-study findings and limits: Nothing established the HCMV specificity of expanded NKG2C+ T cell clones.

Sequenced sample: blood T cells: a sorted CD56 or NKG2C T cell subset, CD4+ or CD8+ T cells, or bulk PBMC T cells (not recorded which). This clonotype was obtained from a man aged 18-75 years in good health.

The CDR3 loop is CASSFSLYRANTGELFF. The V call is TRBV6-5, the J call TRBJ2-2; TCRdb reports TRBD1, a call that lacks DNA to check it against. CDR1 and CDR2 from the germline V gene are MNHEY and SVGAGI. This CDR3 is built from 17 residues.